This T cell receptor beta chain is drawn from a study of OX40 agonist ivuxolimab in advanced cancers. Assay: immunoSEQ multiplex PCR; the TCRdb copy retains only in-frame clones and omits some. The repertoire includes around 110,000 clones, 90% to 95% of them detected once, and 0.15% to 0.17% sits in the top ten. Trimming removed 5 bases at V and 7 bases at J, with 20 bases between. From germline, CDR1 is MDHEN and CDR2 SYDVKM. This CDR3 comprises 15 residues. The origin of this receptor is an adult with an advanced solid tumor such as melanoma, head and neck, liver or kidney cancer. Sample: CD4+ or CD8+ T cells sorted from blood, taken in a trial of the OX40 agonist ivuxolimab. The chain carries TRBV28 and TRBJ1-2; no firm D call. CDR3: CASSRAGSKSSGYTF. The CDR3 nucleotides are TGTGCCAGCAGTAGGGCGGGTTCAAAGAGTTCTGGCTACACCTTC.